The 12 T cell receptor beta chains presented below share a single source sample, sequenced in a study of blood T cell repertoires in COVID-19. The data were produced by immunoSEQ multiplex PCR, yet TCRdb's version contains in-frame clones alone and is incomplete. The repertoire holds some 52,000 clones, with 80% to 95% as singletons. Sequencing used peripheral blood. The receptors derive from a human donor in a cohort sampled during active COVID-19.

The chain is built from TRBV7-9 and TRBJ2-1; a weak D match, TRBD2 (5 bases). V lost 2 bases to trimming and J lost 8 bases, with 13 bases between them. The CDR3 contains 14 residues. Germline-derived CDR1 and CDR2 are SEHNR and FQNEAQ (reference sequence). Here the CDR3 DNA reads TGTGCCAGCAGCTTAACTAGTAAGGGCGATGAGCAGTTCTTC. Residues: CASSLTSKGDEQFF. The complete variable domain, with remaining parts taken from reference TRBV7-9 and TRBJ2-1, reads DTGVSQNPRHKITKRGQNVTFRCDPISEHNRLYWYRQTLGQGPEFLTYFQNEAQLEKSRLLSDRFSAERPKGSFSTLEIQRTEQGDSAMYLCASSLTSKGDEQFFGPGTRLTVL.

The chain recombines TRBV10-1 with TRBJ2-2; a weak D match, TRBD1 (6 bases). The germline V gene encodes CDR1 WNHNN and CDR2 SYGVQD (reference sequence). With 3 bases removed from V and 5 bases from J, the gap between germline ends came to 10 bases. The CDR3 is 14 residues long. CDR3 loop: CASSEQGGTGELFF. CDR3 nucleotides: TGCGCCAGCAGTGAACAGGGTGGTACCGGGGAGCTGTTTTTT.

This sequence joins TRBV14 and TRBJ1-4; D remains unclear. Trimming left V 4 bases short and J 4 bases short, with 10 bases between. The CDR3 loop spans 14 amino acids. Germline V CDR1 and CDR2: SGHDN, FVKESK. CDR3 sequence: CASSLRRSNEKLFF. The CDR3 nucleotides are TGTGCCAGCAGCCTCCGACGGAGTAATGAAAAACTGTTTTTT.

DNA for the CDR3: TGTGCCAGCAGCTTGTACCAGGGGGCGCTTAGCGAGCAGTACTTC. Translated, it gives CASSLYQGALSEQYF. This chain connects TRBV5-4 to TRBJ2-7; TRBD1 agrees at 8 bases. With V trimmed by 1 base and J by 6 bases, 9 bases remained unmatched. Germline CDR1 and CDR2: SGHNT and YYREEE (reference sequence). The CDR3 extends over 15 amino acids.

The genes are TRBV11-2 and TRBJ1-1; maybe TRBD1 (5 bases). CDR1 and CDR2 (germline): SGHAT, FQNNGV. Trimming took off 7 bases at V and 6 bases at J, with 15 bases between the two ends. The CDR3 runs 13 residues. CDR3 in DNA: TGTGCCAGCAACCCCGGCGCGGGGGCTGAAGCTTTCTTT. It translates to CASNPGAGAEAFF. The whole variable domain, remainder taken from reference TRBV11-2 and TRBJ1-1, is EAGVAQSPRYKIIEKRQSVAFWCNPISGHATLYWYQQILGQGPKLLIQFQNNGVVDDSQLPKDRFSAERLKGVDSTLKIQPAKLEDSAVYLCASNPGAGAEAFFGQGTRLTVV.

The rearrangement uses TRBV13 and TRBJ2-1; no firm D call. This CDR3 is 13 amino acids long. Germline V lookup: CDR1 PRHDT, CDR2 FYEKMQ (reference sequence). V lost 0 bases, J lost 7 bases, and 7 bases lay in between. The CDR3 DNA sequence: TGTGCCAGCAGCTTAGGTAGTTCGAATGAGCAGTTCTTC. Amino acids: CASSLGSSNEQFF.

V and J are TRBV28 and TRBJ2-7, with TRBD1 matching over 7 bases. This CDR3 region has 11 residues. V lost 3 bases and J lost 10; bases outside the gene matches: 3. Germline CDR1 is MDHEN and CDR2 is SYDVKM. CDR3 sequence: CASSFWTGQYF. For the CDR3, the DNA is TGTGCCAGCAGTTTCTGGACAGGCCAGTACTTC.

This chain uses TRBV10-3 with TRBJ1-2, with TRBD1 matching 12 bases. J was trimmed by 6 bases and V by 11 bases; bases with no gene match: 7. The CDR3 consists of 13 residues. Germline V gene lookup returns CDR1 ENHRY and CDR2 SYGVKD. The CDR3 DNA reads as TGTGCCGCCACCGGGACAGGGGGCGATGGCTACACCTTC. The encoded protein is CAATGTGGDGYTF.

V is TRBV27 and J is TRBJ1-1; 7 nucleotides align to TRBD1. Trimming removed 6 bases from V and 0 bases from J; junction bases left unmatched: 10. Germline values: CDR1 MNHEY, CDR2 SMNVEV (reference sequence). The CDR3 covers 16 residues. The CDR3 nucleotides are TGTGCCAGCAGCGCCCCCAGGGACAGTGTGAACACTGAAGCTTTCTTT. The encoded protein is CASSAPRDSVNTEAFF.

The J gene is TRBJ2-7, the V gene TRBV5-1, with 16 bases fitting TRBD2. V shed 3 bases, J shed 4 bases, and the junction held 13 bases outside the gene matches. Germline CDR1 is SGHRS and CDR2 is YFSETQ. The CDR3 is made up of 19 amino acids. CDR3 DNA sequence: TGCGCCAGCAGCTCGGGACTAGCGGGAGGGCCTACCCTTCGGTACGAGCAGTACTTC. Its translation: CASSSGLAGGPTLRYEQYF.

The rearrangement uses TRBV21-1 and TRBJ2-1; the table gives TRBD2 as D, unverified against the DNA. TRBV21-1 is tagged as a pseudogene. This CDR3 is built from 19 residues. The CDR3 coding sequence is TGTGCCAGCAGCCAGACGGCGGGATCCACGGGGCTAGCGGGAGGGGAGCAGTTCTTC. As protein: CASSQTAGSTGLAGGEQFF.

V gene TRBV5-4 combines with J gene TRBJ2-5; a weak D match, TRBD1 (7 bases). Germline values: CDR1 SGHNT, CDR2 YYREEE (reference sequence). This CDR3 has 14 amino acids. V lost 3 bases to trimming and J lost 3 bases, with 12 bases between them. The CDR3 bases are TGTGCCAGCAGCTCGGAGGGACAGAAAGAGACCCAGTACTTC. It encodes CASSSEGQKETQYF.